This T cell receptor (beta chain) was identified in a study of T cells in severe cutaneous drug reactions. At the level of the study: Patients in acute or recovery stage gave blister fluids/cells and PBMC.

The study's findings and limits: In carbamazepine-induced Stevens-Johnson syndrome or toxic epidermal necrolysis, TRBV12-4 averaged roughly 34% in blister cells and 5% to 6% in PBMC.

Carbamazepine had induced Stevens-Johnson syndrome or toxic epidermal necrolysis in the sequenced donors. The iRepertoire multiplex PCR system with TCR subtype-specific primers built both bulk and single-cell libraries. No DNA is given; TCRdb re-called the multiplex PCR reads and lists each CDR3 protein once. The sample shows some 7,600 distinct CDR3 sequences, and around 26% sits with its ten largest clones. The CDR3 has 13 residues. In germline, CDR1 is SGHTA, CDR2 FQGNSA. As to this clonotype: The antigen is not known.

The sequence came from a human donor with a severe cutaneous adverse drug reaction. The sequencing sample was made of cells from a skin blister. This sequence joins TRBV7-2 and TRBJ2-3. The CDR3 sequence: CASSLPGTDTQYF.